The 32 T cell receptor beta chains listed next were all sequenced from one sample in a study of cytotoxic CD8 clonotypes in ibrutinib-treated CLL. Clones were read by immunoSEQ multiplex PCR, and TCRdb kept only the in-frame ones, dropping some. This sample has nearly 25,000 clones, with more than 65% found just once. The sample in question was PBMCs, obtained after 12 months of ibrutinib treatment. Receptors originate from a human donor with chronic lymphocytic leukemia.

There are a few counts of this clone. The chain has TRBV19 and TRBJ1-6; 7 nucleotides agree with TRBD1. The CDR3 runs to 13 residues. V lost 6 bases, J lost 9 bases, and 5 bases stayed unmatched. Germline V gene data show CDR1 as LNHDA and CDR2 as SQIVND (reference sequence). For the CDR3, the DNA is TGTGCCAGTAGACTGGACAGGACTTCACCCCTCCACTTT. Residues: CASRLDRTSPLHF.

The chain employs TRBV28 and TRBJ1-2, with 9 bases identical to TRBD1. The CDR3 has 14 amino acids. V trimming: 8 bases; J trimming: 4 bases; junction bases outside the gene matches: 8. CDR1 and CDR2 from the germline V gene are MDHEN and SYDVKM. This CDR3 is CASETGGAFYGYTF. CDR3 DNA: TGTGCCAGCGAAACAGGGGGCGCATTCTATGGCTACACCTTC.

The rearrangement uses TRBV30 and TRBJ2-3, with D perhaps assigned TRBD1 or TRBD2 (6 bases each). The germline V and J ends were trimmed by 0 bases and 0 bases, with 10 bases remaining between them. This CDR3 has 15 amino acids. Germline V gives CDR1 GTSNPN, CDR2 SVGIG (reference sequence). CDR3 bases: TGTGCCTGGAGTGTGGGGGGCACGAGCACAGATACGCAGTATTTT. This gives the protein CAWSVGGTSTDTQYF.

V usage is TRBV6-5 and J usage is TRBJ1-1; perhaps TRBD1 as D (5 bases). Germline values: CDR1 MNHEY, CDR2 SVGAGI. V lost 10 bases, J lost 1 base, and 13 bases lay in between. CDR3 length: 13 residues. In DNA form, the CDR3 reads TGTGCCACTTCGGGACTCCGGAACACTGAAGCTTTCTTT. This sequence encodes CATSGLRNTEAFF.

This sequence joins TRBV28 and TRBJ2-3; 10 bases are a match to TRBD2. V lost 4 bases to trimming and J lost 6 bases; unmatched junction nucleotides: 4. This CDR3 region has 14 residues. Germline assignment: CDR1 MDHEN and CDR2 SYDVKM. CDR3: CASSSSGGRDTQYF. The CDR3 region has the DNA TGTGCCAGCAGTTCTAGCGGGGGAAGGGATACGCAGTATTTT.

This clone was seen only once. V usage is TRBV14 and J usage is TRBJ1-3; no reliable D call. CDR3 length: 16 amino acids. Trimming left V 0 bases short and J 0 bases short, with 9 bases between. CDR1 and CDR2 (germline): SGHDN, FVKESK. CDR3 sequence reads: CASSQDLPNSGNTIYF. The CDR3 coding sequence is TGTGCCAGCAGCCAAGATCTGCCGAACTCTGGAAACACCATATATTTT.

This clone is a singleton in its sample. The rearrangement uses TRBV5-4 and TRBJ2-3; D possibly corresponds to TRBD1 (6 bases). The CDR3 has 16 residues. The germline V gene encodes CDR1 SGHNT and CDR2 YYREEE (reference sequence). V was cut by 5 bases and J by 0 bases, with 16 bases left in between. This chain's CDR3 is CASSQYRASSTDTQYF. Here the CDR3 DNA reads TGTGCCAGCAGTCAGTACAGGGCCTCTAGCACAGATACGCAGTATTTT. Combining the CDR3 with reference TRBV5-4 and TRBJ2-3 gives the whole variable domain ETGVTQSPTHLIKTRGQQVTLRCSSQSGHNTVSWYQQALGQGPQFIFQYYREEENGRGNFPPRFSGLQFPNYSSELNVNALELDDSALYLCASSQYRASSTDTQYFGPGTRLTVL.

This rearrangement joins TRBV28 to TRBJ1-5, with D possibly TRBD1 on 5 matching bases. Per germline, CDR1 MDHEN and CDR2 SYDVKM. This CDR3 spans 14 amino acids. The V and J ends lost 2 bases and 7 bases respectively, with 12 bases between them. CDR3 DNA: TGTGCCAGCAGTTTACAAGGTTGGGGGCAGCCCCAGCATTTT. Translated: CASSLQGWGQPQHF.

The rearrangement links TRBV6-1 to TRBJ2-5, with 9 bases that match TRBD2. CDR1 is MNHNS, CDR2 SASEGT, per germline. J was trimmed by 3 bases and V by 0 bases; bases with no gene match: 2. This CDR3 is built from 15 residues. The CDR3 loop is CASSEAPSGKETQYF. In DNA, the CDR3 is TGTGCCAGCAGTGAAGCACCTAGCGGGAAAGAGACCCAGTACTTC.

V and J are TRBV18 and TRBJ2-7, with TRBD1 matching over 8 bases. The V gene's germline CDR1 is KGHSH and CDR2 LQKENI. The CDR3 has 16 residues. V lost 2 bases to trimming and J lost 2 bases; unmatched junction nucleotides: 8. The CDR3, as DNA: TGTGCCAGCTCACCAGTCTTAGGACAGGGAACCTACGAGCAGTACTTC. As protein: CASSPVLGQGTYEQYF. Combining the CDR3 with reference TRBV18 and TRBJ2-7 gives the whole variable domain NAGVMQNPRHLVRRRGQEARLRCSPMKGHSHVYWYRQLPEEGLKFMVYLQKENIIDESGMPKERFSAEFPKEGPSILRIQQVVRGDSAAYFCASSPVLGQGTYEQYFGPGTRLTVT.

The rearrangement links TRBV6-4 to TRBJ2-3; 7 bases agree with TRBD2. V lost 4 bases and J lost 0; bases outside the gene matches: 4. This CDR3 is 15 amino acids long. Germline V gives CDR1 MRHNA, CDR2 SNTAGT. The CDR3 here is CASSVVGGSTDTQYF. Written as DNA, the CDR3 is TGTGCCAGCAGTGTTGTGGGGGGGAGCACAGATACGCAGTATTTT.

The chain carries TRBV7-2 and TRBJ1-6; D uncertain. The CDR3 totals 13 residues. V was clipped by 3 bases and J by 13 bases, with 13 bases between them. Germline loops: CDR1 SGHTA, CDR2 FQGNSA. CDR3 coding DNA: TGTGCCAGCAGCTTGCGGGGAATTGGGCCCCTCCACTTT. Amino acids: CASSLRGIGPLHF.

The chain combines TRBV6-5 with TRBJ2-5; D gene unclear. Trimming pared 9 bases from V and 2 bases from J, leaving 16 bases between. Germline assignment: CDR1 MNHEY and CDR2 SVGAGI. The CDR3 contains 14 residues. CDR3 amino acids: CASQTMGGQETQYF. CDR3 bases: TGTGCCAGTCAGACGATGGGCGGTCAAGAGACCCAGTACTTC.

The V gene is TRBV9, the J gene TRBJ1-5; D is uncertain. The germline V gene encodes CDR1 SGDLS and CDR2 YYNGEE. Trimming stripped 0 bases from V and 6 bases from J, with 10 bases between. The CDR3 is 14 amino acids. The CDR3 bases are TGTGCCAGCAGCGTAGGTCTGAGTCCTCAGCCCCAGCATTTT. Translation gives CASSVGLSPQPQHF.

This clone was observed a few times. The V call is TRBV10-1, the J call TRBJ1-1; D unresolved. Trimming removed 3 bases from V and 0 bases from J, with 5 bases in between. CDR1 WNHNN and CDR2 SYGVQD come from the germline V gene (reference sequence). The CDR3 loop spans 13 amino acids. CDR3 amino acids: CASSDGMNTEAFF. CDR3 sequence (DNA): TGCGCCAGCAGTGACGGAATGAACACTGAAGCTTTCTTT.

The chain employs TRBV7-2 and TRBJ2-1; D perhaps matches TRBD2 (6 bases). Germline V lookup: CDR1 SGHTA, CDR2 FQGNSA. The CDR3 has 16 amino acids. V shed 5 bases and J shed 0 bases, with 14 bases lying between them. The CDR3 DNA is TGTGCCAGCAGCCCAACTAGCAGTTCCTCCTACAATGAGCAGTTCTTC. Amino acids: CASSPTSSSSYNEQFF.

V gene TRBV6-4 combines with J gene TRBJ2-1, with D perhaps TRBD2 (6 bases). This CDR3 is built from 15 residues. Trimming pared 2 bases from V and 4 bases from J, leaving 12 bases between. Per germline, CDR1 MRHNA and CDR2 SNTAGT. The CDR3 DNA sequence: TGTGCCAGCAGTGACCGCCTGGGGGGTTACAATGAGCAGTTCTTC. Amino acid sequence: CASSDRLGGYNEQFF.

The genes are TRBV30 and TRBJ2-3; 8 positions match TRBD2. The CDR3 sequence is 12 residues long. The junction had 6 bases not matched to a gene; V was cut back by 5 bases and J by 8 bases. CDR1 and CDR2 from the germline V gene are GTSNPN and SVGIG (reference sequence). The CDR3 bases are TGTGCCTGGGGGGGACTAGTAGCTACGCAGTATTTT. As protein: CAWGGLVATQYF.

CDR3 residues: CASRRQGLVIYEQYF. In nucleotides, the CDR3 is TGTGCCAGCAGGAGACAGGGTCTGGTAATCTACGAGCAGTACTTC. The chain links TRBV28 to TRBJ2-7, with 7 nucleotides matching TRBD1. Trimming cost V 6 bases and J 3 bases; bases outside gene matches: 11. CDR3 size: 15 residues. CDR1 is MDHEN and CDR2 is SYDVKM in the germline V gene.

V is TRBV6-6 and J is TRBJ1-2, with 9 bases identical to TRBD1. CDR1 is MNHNY, CDR2 SVGAGI, per germline (reference sequence). Trimming removed 2 bases from V and 6 bases from J; junction bases left unmatched: 4. The CDR3 has 14 residues. CDR3 amino acids: CASSYPQGANGYTF. In nucleotides, the CDR3 is TGTGCCAGCAGTTACCCACAGGGGGCGAATGGCTACACCTTC.

J is TRBJ2-2 and V is TRBV11-3, with 9 bases lining up with TRBD1. The CDR3 sequence is 15 residues long. Germline assignment: CDR1 SGHNT and CDR2 YENEEA. With 4 bases clipped from V and 1 base from J, the junction kept 1 base outside the gene matches. CDR3 sequence reads: CASSSGQGNTGELFF. The CDR3 DNA is TGTGCCAGCAGCTCGGGACAGGGGAACACCGGGGAGCTGTTTTTT.

This sequence joins TRBV9 and TRBJ1-2; D call uncertain. This CDR3 comprises 15 residues. In germline, CDR1 is SGDLS, CDR2 YYNGEE. Trimming removed 0 bases at V and 0 bases at J, with 9 bases between. CDR3 region: CASSVVAVANYGYTF. The CDR3 bases are TGTGCCAGCAGCGTAGTAGCCGTAGCTAACTATGGCTACACCTTC.

CDR3 loop: CASSSPGQGLDTQYF. DNA of the CDR3: TGTGCCAGCAGTTCACCGGGACAGGGTTTAGATACGCAGTATTTT. The chain has TRBV6-6 and TRBJ2-3; 9 nucleotides agree with TRBD1. CDR1 is MNHNY, CDR2 SVGAGI, per germline (reference sequence). The CDR3 length is 15 residues. V dropped 4 bases and J dropped 5; count of bases not matched to a gene: 7.

The rearrangement joins TRBV11-2 to TRBJ1-1; 7 nucleotides line up with TRBD1. The CDR3 is 14 amino acids. Germline V gene data show CDR1 as SGHAT and CDR2 as FQNNGV. Trimming cost V 5 bases and J 4 bases; bases outside gene matches: 7. The CDR3 coding sequence is TGTGCCAGCAGCCAAACAGGGGTGAGCACTGAAGCTTTCTTT. It encodes CASSQTGVSTEAFF.

With respect to this clone: An end of the junction differs from the germline gene, which may be a read error. The chain couples TRBV30 to TRBJ2-2; the match to TRBD2 covers 11 bases. Germline CDR1 is GTSNPN and CDR2 is SVGIG (reference sequence). The CDR3 runs to 18 residues. Here the CDR3 DNA reads TGTGCCTGGAGTGTACAAAGTCCTAGCGGGGGGTTCACCTGGGAGCTGTTTTTT. This translates into CAWSVQSPSGGFTWELFF.

This clone was observed a handful of times. This chain uses TRBV6-5 with TRBJ1-4, with D uncertain. This CDR3 is built from 12 residues. V lost 2 bases to trimming and J lost 12 bases, with 10 bases between them. The germline gives CDR1 MNHEY, CDR2 SVGAGI. The CDR3 DNA reads as TGTGCCAGCAGTTACGAGTCCGGGGAACTGTTTTTT. It is translated as CASSYESGELFF.

This chain links TRBV19 with TRBJ2-1, with D unclear. The CDR3 is 13 amino acids. Germline values: CDR1 LNHDA, CDR2 SQIVND (reference sequence). The V end was cut by 6 bases, the J end by 4 bases, with 10 bases between. DNA for the CDR3: TGTGCCAGTAGGAGTCGAGGTTACAATGAGCAGTTCTTC. This gives the protein CASRSRGYNEQFF.

The rearrangement uses TRBV30 and TRBJ1-1; D remains ambiguous. This CDR3 has 13 amino acids. Germline assignment: CDR1 GTSNPN and CDR2 SVGIG (reference sequence). The V end was cut by 0 bases, the J end by 0 bases, with 5 bases between. CDR3 protein: CAWSVALNTEAFF. The CDR3 DNA follows: TGTGCCTGGAGTGTAGCCCTGAACACTGAAGCTTTCTTT.

This chain connects TRBV19 to TRBJ1-2; 9 nucleotides match TRBD1. Germline trimming cut 8 bases from V and 6 bases from J; bases unmatched to any gene: 4. CDR1 is LNHDA and CDR2 is SQIVND in the germline V gene (reference sequence). The CDR3 has 12 residues. The DNA for the CDR3 is TGTGCCAGTGGGACAGGGCGGGATGGCTACACCTTC. This sequence encodes CASGTGRDGYTF.

The chain has TRBV29-1 and TRBJ2-7; 7 bases are shared with TRBD1. Germline CDR1 reads SQVTM; CDR2 reads ANQGSEA. V lost 7 bases and J lost 2; bases outside the gene matches: 8. This CDR3 is 13 amino acids long. CDR3 amino acids: CSARDSGTYEQYF. The CDR3 DNA follows: TGCAGCGCCCGGGACAGTGGAACCTACGAGCAGTACTTC.

This rearrangement joins TRBV30 to TRBJ1-2, with D unclear. Germline V CDR1 and CDR2: GTSNPN, SVGIG (reference sequence). The CDR3 loop spans 10 amino acids. V shed 3 bases and J shed 3 bases, with 2 bases lying between them. CDR3 amino acids: CAWSDYGYTF. The CDR3 DNA follows: TGTGCCTGGAGCGACTATGGCTACACCTTC.

The chain carries TRBV18 and TRBJ1-2; no reliable D call. This CDR3 has 14 residues. Germline CDR1 is KGHSH and CDR2 is LQKENI. Trimming removed 3 bases from V and 4 bases from J, with 12 bases in between. Here the CDR3 DNA reads TGTGCCAGCTCACCGGAGGCGACCGTCTATGGCTACACCTTC. Its protein is CASSPEATVYGYTF.